The clone carrying this T cell receptor beta chain was seen repeatedly, ten times or more. The antigen is not known. 5'RACE with 10-nucleotide random UMIs produced the cDNA. Each sequencing run yielded over 160 million TCR-beta sequences from 15-18 subjects. TCRdb analysed the 5' RACE reads with MiXCR anew, one entry per CDR3 protein. The profile covers 95,000 to 110,000 distinct CDR3 sequences, with less than 14% appearing a single time and about 3.1% taken by the ten largest. As to time point: longitudinal time-point 3. Source material was 2 million unsorted PBMCs, stored at -80 °C in RNAlater. The V end was cut by 4 bases, the J end by 7 bases, with 11 bases between. Germline CDR1 SGHAT, CDR2 FQNNGV. This CDR3 has 14 amino acids. The source of the sample is a study of neurological immune-mediated disorders. Study-wide results and caveats: Multiple sclerosis, the disease with the least TCR clonal expansion, fell below healthy controls, whereas HTLV-1-associated myelopathy showed the most.

The source of this sequence is a female donor with HTLV-1-associated myelopathy (HAM/TSP). Sequenced input: PBMCs. The rearrangement links TRBV11-2 to TRBJ1-6, with D unclear. The CDR3 bases are TGTGCCAGCAGCTATGGCAGCGAAAATTCACCCCTCCACTTT. It is translated as CASSYGSENSPLHF.